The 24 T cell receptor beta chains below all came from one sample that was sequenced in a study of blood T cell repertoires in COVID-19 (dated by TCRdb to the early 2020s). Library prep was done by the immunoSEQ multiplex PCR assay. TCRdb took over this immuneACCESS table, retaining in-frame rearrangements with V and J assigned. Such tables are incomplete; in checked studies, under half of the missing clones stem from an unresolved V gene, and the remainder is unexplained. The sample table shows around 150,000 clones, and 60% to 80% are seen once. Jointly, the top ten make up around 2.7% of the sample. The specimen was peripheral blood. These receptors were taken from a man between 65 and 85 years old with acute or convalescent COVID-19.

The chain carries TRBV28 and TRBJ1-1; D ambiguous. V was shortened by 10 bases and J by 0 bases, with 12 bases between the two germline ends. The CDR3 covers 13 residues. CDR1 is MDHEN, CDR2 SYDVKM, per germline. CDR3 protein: CATLGGLNTEAFF. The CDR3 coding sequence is TGTGCCACCCTTGGAGGGTTGAACACTGAAGCTTTCTTT.

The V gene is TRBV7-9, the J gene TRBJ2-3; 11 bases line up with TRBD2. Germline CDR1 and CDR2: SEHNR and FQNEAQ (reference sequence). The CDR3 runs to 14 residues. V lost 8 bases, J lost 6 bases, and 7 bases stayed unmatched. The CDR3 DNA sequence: TGTGCCAGCTTTAGCGGGGGGGCGCGGGATACGCAGTATTTT. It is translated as CASFSGGARDTQYF.

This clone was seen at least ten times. The CDR3 sequence: CASSDYRGEGLWTQYF. The DNA for the CDR3 is TGTGCCAGCAGTGATTACAGGGGTGAGGGCTTGTGGACCCAGTACTTC. The V and J genes are TRBV6-1 and TRBJ2-5; 7 nucleotides align to TRBD1. In germline, CDR1 is MNHNS, CDR2 SASEGT. The CDR3 is 16 amino acids. The ends lost 3 bases at V and 7 bases at J; junction bases unmatched: 14.

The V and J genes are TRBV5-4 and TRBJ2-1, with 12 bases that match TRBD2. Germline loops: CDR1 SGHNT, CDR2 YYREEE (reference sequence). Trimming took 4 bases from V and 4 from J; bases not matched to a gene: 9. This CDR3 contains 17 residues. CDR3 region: CASSGGTSGSIYNEQFF. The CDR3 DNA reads TGTGCCAGCAGCGGCGGGACTAGCGGGTCCATATACAATGAGCAGTTCTTC.

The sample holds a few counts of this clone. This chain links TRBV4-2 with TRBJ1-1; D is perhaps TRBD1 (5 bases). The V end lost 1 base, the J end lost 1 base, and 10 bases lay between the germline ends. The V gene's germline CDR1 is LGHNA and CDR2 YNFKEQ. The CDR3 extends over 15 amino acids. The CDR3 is CASSQAEDTNTEAFF. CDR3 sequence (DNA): TGTGCCAGCAGCCAAGCTGAGGACACGAACACTGAAGCTTTCTTT.

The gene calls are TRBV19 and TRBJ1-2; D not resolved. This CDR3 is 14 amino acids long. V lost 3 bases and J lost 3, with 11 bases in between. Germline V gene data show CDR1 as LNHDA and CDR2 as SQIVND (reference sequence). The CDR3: CASSIESGDYGYTF. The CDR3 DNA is TGTGCCAGTAGTATTGAAAGCGGAGACTATGGCTACACCTTC.

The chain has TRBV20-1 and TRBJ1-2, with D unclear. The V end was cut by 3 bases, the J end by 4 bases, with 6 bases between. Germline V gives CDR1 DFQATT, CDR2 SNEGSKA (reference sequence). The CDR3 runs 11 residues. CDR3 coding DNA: TGCAGTGCTAGCCTCCTCTATGGCTACACCTTC. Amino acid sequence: CSASLLYGYTF.

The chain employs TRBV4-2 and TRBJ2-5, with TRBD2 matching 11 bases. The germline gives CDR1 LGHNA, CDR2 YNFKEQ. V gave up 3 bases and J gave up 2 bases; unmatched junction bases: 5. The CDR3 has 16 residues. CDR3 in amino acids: CASSQQTSGVQETQYF. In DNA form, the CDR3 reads TGTGCCAGCAGCCAGCAGACTAGCGGGGTACAAGAGACCCAGTACTTC.

The CDR3 nucleotides are TGCAGCGTTCACAGGGGAGGGAACACTGAAGCTTTCTTT. The encoded protein is CSVHRGGNTEAFF. The chain carries TRBV29-1 and TRBJ1-1; 7 bases align to TRBD1. Germline assignment: CDR1 SQVTM and CDR2 ANQGSEA. After removal of 5 bases from V and 1 base from J, the junction contained 4 bases not matched to a gene. The CDR3 length is 13 residues. The variable domain in full, completed from reference TRBV29-1 and TRBJ1-1, reads SAVISQKPSRDICQRGTSLTIQCQVDSQVTMMFWYRQQPGQSLTLIATANQGSEATYESGFVIDKFPISRPNLTFSTLTVSNMSPEDSSIYLCSVHRGGNTEAFFGQGTRLTVV.

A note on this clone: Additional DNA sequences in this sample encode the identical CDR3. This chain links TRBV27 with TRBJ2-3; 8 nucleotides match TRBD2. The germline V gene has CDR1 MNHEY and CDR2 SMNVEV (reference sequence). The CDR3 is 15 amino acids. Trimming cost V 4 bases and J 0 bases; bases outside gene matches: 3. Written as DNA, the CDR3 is TGTGCCAGCAGTTCGCCTAGCGGGAGCACAGATACGCAGTATTTT. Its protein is CASSSPSGSTDTQYF.

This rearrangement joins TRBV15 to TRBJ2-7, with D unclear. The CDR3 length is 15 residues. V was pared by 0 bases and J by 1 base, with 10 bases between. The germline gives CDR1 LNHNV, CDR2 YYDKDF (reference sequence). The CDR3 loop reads CATSRDLGDSYEQYF. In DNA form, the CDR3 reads TGTGCCACCAGCAGAGATCTAGGAGATTCCTACGAGCAGTACTTC. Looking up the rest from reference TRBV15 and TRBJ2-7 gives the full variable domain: DAMVIQNPRYQVTQFGKPVTLSCSQTLNHNVMYWYQQKSSQAPKLLFHYYDKDFNNEADTPDNFQSRRPNTSFCFLDIRSPGLGDTAMYLCATSRDLGDSYEQYFGPGTRLTVT.

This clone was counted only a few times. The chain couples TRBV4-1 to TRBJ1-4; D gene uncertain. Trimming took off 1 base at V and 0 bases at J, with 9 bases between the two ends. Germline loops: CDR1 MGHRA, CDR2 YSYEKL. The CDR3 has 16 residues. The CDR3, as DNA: TGCGCCAGCAGCCAAGTTTGGGCTGCAACTAATGAAAAACTGTTTTTT. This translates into CASSQVWAATNEKLFF.

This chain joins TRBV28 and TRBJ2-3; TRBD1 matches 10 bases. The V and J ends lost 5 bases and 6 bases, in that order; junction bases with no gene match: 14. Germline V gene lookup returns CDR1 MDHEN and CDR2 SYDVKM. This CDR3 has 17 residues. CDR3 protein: CASSLRPRTGGRDTQYF. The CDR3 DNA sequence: TGTGCCAGCAGTCTCCGCCCCCGGACAGGGGGAAGGGATACGCAGTATTTT.

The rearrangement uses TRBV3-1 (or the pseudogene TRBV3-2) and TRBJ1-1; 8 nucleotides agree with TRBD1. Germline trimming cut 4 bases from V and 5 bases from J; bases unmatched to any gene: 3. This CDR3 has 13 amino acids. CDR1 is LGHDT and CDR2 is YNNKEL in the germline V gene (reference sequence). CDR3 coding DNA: TGTGCCAGCAGCCCGACAGGGGTGACTGAAGCTTTCTTT. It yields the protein CASSPTGVTEAFF.

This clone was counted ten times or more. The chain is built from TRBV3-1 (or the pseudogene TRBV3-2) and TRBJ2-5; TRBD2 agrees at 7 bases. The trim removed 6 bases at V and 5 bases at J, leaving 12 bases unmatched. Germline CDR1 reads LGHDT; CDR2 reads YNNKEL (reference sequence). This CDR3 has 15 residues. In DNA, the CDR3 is TGTGCCAGCAGACCTCCGGATGGGCGGGGGGAGACCCAGTACTTC. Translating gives CASRPPDGRGETQYF.

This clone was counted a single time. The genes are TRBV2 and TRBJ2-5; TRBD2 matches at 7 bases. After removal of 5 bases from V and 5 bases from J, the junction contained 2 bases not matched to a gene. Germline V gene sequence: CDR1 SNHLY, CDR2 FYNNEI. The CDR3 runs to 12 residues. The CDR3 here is CASSPAGETQYF. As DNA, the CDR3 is TGTGCCAGCAGTCCAGCGGGGGAGACCCAGTACTTC.

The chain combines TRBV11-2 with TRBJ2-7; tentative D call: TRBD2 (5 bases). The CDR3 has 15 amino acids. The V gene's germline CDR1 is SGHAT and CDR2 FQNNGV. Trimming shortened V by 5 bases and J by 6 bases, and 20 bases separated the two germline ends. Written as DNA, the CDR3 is TGTGCCAGCAGCACACACGGACTGCCGGCCGGCGAGCAGTACTTC. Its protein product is CASSTHGLPAGEQYF.

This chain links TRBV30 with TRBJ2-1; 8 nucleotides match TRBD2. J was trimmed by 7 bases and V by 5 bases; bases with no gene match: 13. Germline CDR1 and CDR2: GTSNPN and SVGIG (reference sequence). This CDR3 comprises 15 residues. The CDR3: CAWSFRGGAANEQFF. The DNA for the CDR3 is TGTGCCTGGTCGTTTCGGGGGGGAGCGGCAAATGAGCAGTTCTTC.

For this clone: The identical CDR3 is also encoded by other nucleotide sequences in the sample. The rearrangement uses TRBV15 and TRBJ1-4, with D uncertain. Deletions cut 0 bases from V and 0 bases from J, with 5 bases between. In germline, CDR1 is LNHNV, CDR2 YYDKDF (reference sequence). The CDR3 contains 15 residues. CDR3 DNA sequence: TGTGCCACCAGCAGAGAGCGGGCAACTAATGAAAAACTGTTTTTT. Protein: CATSRERATNEKLFF. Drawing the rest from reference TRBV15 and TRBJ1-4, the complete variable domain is DAMVIQNPRYQVTQFGKPVTLSCSQTLNHNVMYWYQQKSSQAPKLLFHYYDKDFNNEADTPDNFQSRRPNTSFCFLDIRSPGLGDTAMYLCATSRERATNEKLFFGSGTQLSVL.

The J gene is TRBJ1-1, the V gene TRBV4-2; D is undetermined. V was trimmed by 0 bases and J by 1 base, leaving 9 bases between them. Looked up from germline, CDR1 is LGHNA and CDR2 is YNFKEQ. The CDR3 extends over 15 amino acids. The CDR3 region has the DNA TGTGCCAGCAGCCAAGATGGGCTCGGGAACACTGAAGCTTTCTTT. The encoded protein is CASSQDGLGNTEAFF.

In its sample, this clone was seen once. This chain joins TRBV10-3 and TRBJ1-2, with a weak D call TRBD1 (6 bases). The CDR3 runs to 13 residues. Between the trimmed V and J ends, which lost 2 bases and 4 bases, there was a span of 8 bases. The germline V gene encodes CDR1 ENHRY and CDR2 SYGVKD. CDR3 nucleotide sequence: TGTGCCATCAGTGAGGACAGGAGCTATGGCTACACCTTC. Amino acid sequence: CAISEDRSYGYTF.

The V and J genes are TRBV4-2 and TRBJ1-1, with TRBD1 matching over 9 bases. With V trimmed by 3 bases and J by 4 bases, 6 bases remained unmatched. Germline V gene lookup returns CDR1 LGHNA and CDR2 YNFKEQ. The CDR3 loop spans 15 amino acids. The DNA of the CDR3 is TGTGCCAGCAGCCAGCGACAGGGGGAAGGCACTGAAGCTTTCTTT. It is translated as CASSQRQGEGTEAFF.

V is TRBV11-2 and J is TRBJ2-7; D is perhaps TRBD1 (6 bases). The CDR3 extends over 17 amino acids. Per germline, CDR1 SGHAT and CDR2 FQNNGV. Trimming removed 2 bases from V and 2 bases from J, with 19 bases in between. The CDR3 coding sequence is TGTGCCAGCAGCTTAAGGGCCACAGAGACAGGAGCCTACGAGCAGTACTTC. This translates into CASSLRATETGAYEQYF.

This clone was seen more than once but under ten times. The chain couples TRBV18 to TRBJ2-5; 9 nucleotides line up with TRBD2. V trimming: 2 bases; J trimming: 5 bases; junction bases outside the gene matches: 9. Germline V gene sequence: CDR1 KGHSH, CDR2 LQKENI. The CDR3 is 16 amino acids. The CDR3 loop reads CASSPGMREGLETQYF. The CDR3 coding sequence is TGTGCCAGCTCACCAGGGATGCGGGAGGGCCTCGAGACCCAGTACTTC.